This TCR beta chain originates from a study of blood T cell repertoires in COVID-19. The wider study: From the United States, Italy and Spain came samples of acute and convalescent COVID-19.

Assignment of participants to cohorts was predicated upon participant-reported clinical history. Symptom resolution, clearance, or two negative PCRs marked donors in Cohort 3 as recovered. This CDR3 region has 15 residues. V lost 1 base, J lost 4 bases, and 4 bases stayed unmatched. Germline V gives CDR1 SGHDN, CDR2 FVKESK. Profiled with immunoSEQ multiplex PCR; TCRdb holds only in-frame clones, not every one. This sample has 250,000 to 400,000 clones, with about 92% found just once. The source of this sequence is a man aged 60 to 75 who had recovered from COVID-19. The sequencing sample was made of PBMCs or T cells enriched from blood (not recorded which). The chain employs TRBV14 and TRBJ1-1, with TRBD1 matching 9 bases. CDR3 DNA sequence: TGTGCCAGCAGCCAAGGCGGACAGGGGACCACTGAAGCTTTCTTT. Protein product: CASSQGGQGTTEAFF. The whole variable domain, remainder taken from reference TRBV14 and TRBJ1-1, is EAGVTQFPSHSVIEKGQTVTLRCDPISGHDNLYWYRRVMGKEIKFLLHFVKESKQDESGMPNNRFLAERTGGTYSTLKVQPAELEDSGVYFCASSQGGQGTTEAFFGQGTRLTVV.